This TCR beta chain was sequenced during a study of blood T cells in healthy people across ages. PCR was performed a second time for about 6 to 11 cycles using a sample-barcoded 5' primer and a J-beta primer mix. TCRdb ran MiXCR on the 5' RACE reads and lists one entry per CDR3 protein. This table has some 930,000 distinct CDR3 sequences, 25% to 30% appearing once. These data were also filed under a second study, of T cells of mothers and their children. This second study notes: Thymic selection shapes TCR recombination output in related pairs, and it does so similarly in unrelated pairs. Microchimeric T cell clones that persisted were not detected.

Sequenced sample: blood. This clonotype was sampled from a woman aged 40 to 55 in good health.

CDR3 DNA: TGTGCCAGCAGTTACCCCGGGACAGGTTTCTACGAGCAGTACTTC. The encoded protein is CASSYPGTGFYEQYF. The rearrangement uses TRBV6-2 or TRBV6-3 and TRBJ2-5, with 8 bases lining up with TRBD1. Near its end, the DNA agrees better with TRBJ2-7, so the J call may be wrong. Germline V CDR1 and CDR2: MNHEY, SVGEGT. The CDR3 extends over 15 amino acids.